Listed below are T cell receptor beta chains from one sample, sequenced in a study of shared clonotypes between healthy human individuals. Sequencing used immunoSEQ multiplex PCR; TCRdb keeps in-frame clones, though not all of them. This sample yields over a million clones, of which approximately 80% are seen a single time; 0.5% to 0.6% belongs to the top ten. Material: memory CD4+ T cells from PBMCs. These receptors all stem from a man aged 18-30 years in good health. Some clones in this sample may be carry-over from other donors' samples. The CDR3 runs from the conserved cysteine through the conserved F or W. D genes are given only for firm matches. Only some rows state a clone size, as once, few, many or a class for expanded clones.

v_call,j_call,d_call,clone_size,cdr3_aa,cdr3_nt
TRBV28,TRBJ2-3,-,once,CASSPYGSWGTDTQYF,TGTGCCAGCAGTCCCTACGGGTCATGGGGAACAGATACGCAGTATTTT
TRBV28,TRBJ2-3,-,-,CASSLRRAGTDTQYF,TGTGCCAGCAGTTTACGGCGGGCGGGCACAGATACGCAGTATTTT
TRBV18,TRBJ2-7,-,few,CASSPGEEQYF,TGTGCCAGCTCACCAGGGGAAGAGCAGTACTTC
TRBV29-1,TRBJ2-7,-,-,CSVYTGSYEQYF,TGCAGCGTTTACACGGGGTCCTACGAGCAGTACTTC
TRBV5-1,TRBJ1-4,TRBD1,once,CASSTGQVNEKLFF,TGCGCCAGCAGCACGGGACAGGTTAATGAAAAACTGTTTTTT
TRBV19,TRBJ1-4,TRBD1,-,CASSMEGQGMKKLFF,TGTGCCAGTAGTATGGAGGGACAGGGAATGAAAAAACTGTTTTTT
TRBV6-5,TRBJ1-1,-,once,CASTTGGAEAFF,TGTGCCAGCACCACGGGGGGGGCTGAAGCTTTCTTT
TRBV5-1,TRBJ1-2,-,-,CASSLSQEDYGYTF,TGCGCCAGCAGCTTGTCGCAGGAGGACTATGGCTACACCTTC
TRBV7-9,TRBJ2-1,TRBD2,-,CASSLGSEREWFF,TGTGCCAGCAGCTTAGGCTCCGAGCGGGAGTGGTTCTTC
TRBV6-5,TRBJ1-2,-,few,CASSTGDIFYTF,TGTGCCAGCAGTACCGGGGACATTTTTTACACCTTC
TRBV5-4,TRBJ1-3,TRBD1,-,CASSAETDRIGSGNTIYF,TGTGCCAGCAGCGCGGAAACGGACAGGATCGGCTCTGGAAACACCATATATTTT
TRBV5-4,TRBJ1-1,-,-,CASSPQLWGAPTEAFF,TGTGCCAGCAGCCCCCAATTGTGGGGGGCGCCCACTGAAGCTTTCTTT
TRBV5-4,TRBJ1-1,TRBD1,-,CASSPGQGRAEAFF,TGTGCCAGCAGCCCCGGACAGGGGAGGGCTGAAGCTTTCTTT
TRBV28,TRBJ2-2,TRBD1,-,CASRFTGQGITGELFF,TGTGCCAGCAGGTTTACCGGACAGGGTATAACCGGGGAGCTGTTTTTT
TRBV21-1,TRBJ1-1,-,-,CASSKEDGGGGWGTEAFF,TGTGCCAGCAGCAAAGAGGATGGTGGGGGCGGATGGGGCACTGAAGCTTTCTTT
TRBV25-1,TRBJ2-3,-,-,CASSEYYQTSTDTQYF,TGTGCCAGCAGTGAATATTATCAGACTAGCACAGATACGCAGTATTTT
TRBV7-9,TRBJ2-7,TRBD1,-,CASSLGQGGYEQYF,TGTGCCAGCAGCTTGGGACAGGGGGGCTACGAGCAGTACTTC
TRBV5-1,TRBJ2-7,-,-,CASSLEGPRGEQYF,TGCGCCAGCAGCTTGGAAGGCCCCCGAGGAGAGCAGTACTTC
TRBV5-5,TRBJ2-3,-,-,CASSLVWDTDTQYF,TGTGCCAGCAGCTTGGTCTGGGACACAGATACGCAGTATTTT
TRBV10-3,TRBJ2-7,TRBD1,-,CAIRRAGTGDYEQYF,TGTGCCATCAGGCGGGCCGGGACAGGAGACTACGAGCAGTACTTC
TRBV6-1,TRBJ2-3,-,few,CASRGWTVSTDTQYF,TGTGCCAGCAGAGGATGGACAGTTAGCACAGATACGCAGTATTTT
TRBV2,TRBJ1-6,TRBD1,-,CASGWTGENSPLHF,TGTGCCAGCGGTTGGACAGGCGAGAATTCACCCCTCCACTTT
TRBV7-8,TRBJ2-1,-,-,CASSPPSASSYNEQFF,TGTGCCAGCAGCCCACCGAGCGCGAGCTCCTACAATGAGCAGTTCTTC
TRBV9,TRBJ2-2,-,-,CASSAEGGTGELFF,TGTGCCAGCAGCGCGGAGGGGGGAACCGGGGAGCTGTTTTTT
TRBV5-5,TRBJ1-2,TRBD1,-,CASSLVPGGAYGYTF,TGTGCCAGCAGCTTGGTGCCAGGGGGCGCTTATGGCTACACCTTC
TRBV6-5,TRBJ2-3,-,-,CASSYSTPSTDTQYF,TGTGCCAGCAGTTACTCGACGCCCAGCACAGATACGCAGTATTTT
TRBV7-8,TRBJ1-3,-,-,CASSSIGGAYGNTIYF,TGTGCCAGCAGCTCGATCGGGGGGGCTTATGGAAACACCATATATTTT
TRBV19,TRBJ2-6,TRBD2,-,CASRWTSGVSGANVLTF,TGTGCCAGTAGATGGACTAGCGGTGTCTCTGGGGCCAACGTCCTGACTTTC
TRBV27,TRBJ2-7,-,-,CASSFRDNRYEQYF,TGTGCCAGCAGCTTCCGGGACAACCGCTACGAGCAGTACTTC
TRBV28,TRBJ1-4,-,-,CAGSRTSNEKLFF,TGTGCCGGCTCCAGGACTTCTAATGAAAAACTGTTTTTT
TRBV19,TRBJ1-2,-,-,CASSIGFETLGF,TGTGCCAGTAGTATCGGGTTCGAGACCCTGGGCTTC
TRBV20-1,TRBJ2-1,-,-,CSARNYNEQFF,TGCAGTGCTAGAAACTACAATGAGCAGTTCTTC